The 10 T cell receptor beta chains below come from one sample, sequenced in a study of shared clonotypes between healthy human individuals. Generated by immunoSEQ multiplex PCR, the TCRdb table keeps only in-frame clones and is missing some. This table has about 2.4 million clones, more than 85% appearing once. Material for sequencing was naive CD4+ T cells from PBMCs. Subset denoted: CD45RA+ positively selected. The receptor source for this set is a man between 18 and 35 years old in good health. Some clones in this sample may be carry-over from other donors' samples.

The CDR3 coding sequence is TGTGCCAGCAGCTTAGTAGCGGGAGTCCCAACCACAGATACGCAGTATTTT. Translating it yields CASSLVAGVPTTDTQYF. The chain recombines TRBV11-2 with TRBJ2-3; 9 positions match TRBD2. V gave up 1 base and J gave up 2 bases; unmatched junction bases: 7. Germline assignment: CDR1 SGHAT and CDR2 FQNNGV. The CDR3 extends over 17 amino acids.

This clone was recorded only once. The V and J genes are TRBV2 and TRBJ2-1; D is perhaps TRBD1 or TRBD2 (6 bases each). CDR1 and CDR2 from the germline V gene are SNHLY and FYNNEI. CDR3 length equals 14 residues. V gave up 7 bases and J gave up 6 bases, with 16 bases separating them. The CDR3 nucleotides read TGTGCCAGCACCGAGGGGGAGGTAGTCAATGAGCAGTTCTTC. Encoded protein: CASTEGEVVNEQFF.

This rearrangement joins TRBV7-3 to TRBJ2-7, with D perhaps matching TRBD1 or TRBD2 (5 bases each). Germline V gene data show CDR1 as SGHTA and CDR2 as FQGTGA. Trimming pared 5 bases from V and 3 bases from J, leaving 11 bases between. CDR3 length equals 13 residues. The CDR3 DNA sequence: TGTGCCAGCAGCGCCCGGGACGGCTACGAGCAGTACTTC. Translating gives CASSARDGYEQYF.

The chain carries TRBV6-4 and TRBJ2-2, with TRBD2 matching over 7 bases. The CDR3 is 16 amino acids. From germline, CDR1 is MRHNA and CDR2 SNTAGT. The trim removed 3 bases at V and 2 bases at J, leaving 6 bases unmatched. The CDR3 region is CASSESGLPNTGELFF. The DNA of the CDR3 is TGTGCCAGCAGTGAATCGGGACTACCCAACACCGGGGAGCTGTTTTTT.

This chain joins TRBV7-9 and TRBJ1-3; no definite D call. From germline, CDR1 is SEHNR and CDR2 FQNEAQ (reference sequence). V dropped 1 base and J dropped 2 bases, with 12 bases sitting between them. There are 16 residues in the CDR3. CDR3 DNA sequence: TGTGCCAGCAGCTTAGATCGTGGGTCAACTGGAAACACCATATATTTT. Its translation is CASSLDRGSTGNTIYF.

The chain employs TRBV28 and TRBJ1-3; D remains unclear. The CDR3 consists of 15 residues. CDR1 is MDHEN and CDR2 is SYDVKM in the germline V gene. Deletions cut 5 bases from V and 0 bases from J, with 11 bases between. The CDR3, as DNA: TGTGCCAGCAGTCCCAGGTTTCCCTCTGGAAACACCATATATTTT. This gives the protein CASSPRFPSGNTIYF.

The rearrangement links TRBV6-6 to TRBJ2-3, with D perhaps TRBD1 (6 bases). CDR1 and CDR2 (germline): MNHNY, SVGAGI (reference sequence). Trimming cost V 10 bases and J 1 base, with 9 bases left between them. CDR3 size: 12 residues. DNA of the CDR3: TGTGCCACCGAGGGGGGCACAGATACGCAGTATTTT. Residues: CATEGGTDTQYF.

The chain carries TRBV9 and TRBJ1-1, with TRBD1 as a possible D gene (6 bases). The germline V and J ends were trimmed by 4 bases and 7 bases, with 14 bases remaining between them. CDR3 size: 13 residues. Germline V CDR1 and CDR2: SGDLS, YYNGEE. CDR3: CASSPDVRGEAFF. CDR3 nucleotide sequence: TGTGCCAGCAGCCCGGACGTCAGGGGTGAAGCTTTCTTT.

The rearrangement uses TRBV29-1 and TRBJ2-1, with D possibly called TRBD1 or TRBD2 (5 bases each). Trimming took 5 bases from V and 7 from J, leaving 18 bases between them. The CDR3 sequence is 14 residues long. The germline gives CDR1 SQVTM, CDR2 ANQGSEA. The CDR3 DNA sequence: TGCAGCGTTTGGGTCGGGGCTCAAAGGAATGAGCAGTTCTTC. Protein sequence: CSVWVGAQRNEQFF.

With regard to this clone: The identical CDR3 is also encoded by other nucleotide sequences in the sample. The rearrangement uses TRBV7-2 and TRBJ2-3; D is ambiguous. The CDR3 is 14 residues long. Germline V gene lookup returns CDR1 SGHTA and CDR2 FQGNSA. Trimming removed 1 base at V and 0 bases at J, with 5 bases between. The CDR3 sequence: CASSLGVSTDTQYF. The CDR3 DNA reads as TGTGCCAGCAGCTTAGGAGTTAGCACAGATACGCAGTATTTT.